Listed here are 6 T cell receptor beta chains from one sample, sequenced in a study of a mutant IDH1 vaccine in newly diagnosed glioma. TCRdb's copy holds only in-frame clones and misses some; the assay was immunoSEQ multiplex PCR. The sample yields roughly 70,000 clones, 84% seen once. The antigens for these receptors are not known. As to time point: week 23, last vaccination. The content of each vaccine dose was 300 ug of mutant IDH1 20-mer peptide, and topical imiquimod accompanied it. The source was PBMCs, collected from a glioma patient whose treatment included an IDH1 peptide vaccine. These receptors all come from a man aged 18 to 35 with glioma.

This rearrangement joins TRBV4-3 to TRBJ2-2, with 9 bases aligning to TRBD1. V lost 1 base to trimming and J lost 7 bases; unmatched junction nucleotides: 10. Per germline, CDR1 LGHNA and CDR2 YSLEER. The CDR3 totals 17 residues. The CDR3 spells CASSQGTGVGLGGELFF. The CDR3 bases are TGCGCCAGCAGCCAAGGGACAGGGGTCGGGCTGGGCGGGGAGCTGTTTTTT.

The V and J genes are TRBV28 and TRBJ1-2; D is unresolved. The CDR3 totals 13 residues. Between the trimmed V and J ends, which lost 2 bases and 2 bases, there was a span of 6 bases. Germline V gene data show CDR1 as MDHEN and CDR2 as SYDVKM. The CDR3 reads CASSLERNYGYTF. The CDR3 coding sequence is TGTGCCAGCAGTTTAGAACGGAACTATGGCTACACCTTC.

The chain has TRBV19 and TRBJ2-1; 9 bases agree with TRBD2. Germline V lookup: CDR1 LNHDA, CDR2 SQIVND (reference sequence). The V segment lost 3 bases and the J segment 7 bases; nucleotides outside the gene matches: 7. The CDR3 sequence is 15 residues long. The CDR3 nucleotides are TGTGCCAGTAGTATCGACGCGGGGGGGCTAAATGAGCAGTTCTTC. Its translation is CASSIDAGGLNEQFF. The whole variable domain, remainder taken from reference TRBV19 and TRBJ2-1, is DGGITQSPKYLFRKEGQNVTLSCEQNLNHDAMYWYRQDPGQGLRLIYYSQIVNDFQKGDIAEGYSVSREKKESFPLTVTSAQKNPTAFYLCASSIDAGGLNEQFFGPGTRLTVL.

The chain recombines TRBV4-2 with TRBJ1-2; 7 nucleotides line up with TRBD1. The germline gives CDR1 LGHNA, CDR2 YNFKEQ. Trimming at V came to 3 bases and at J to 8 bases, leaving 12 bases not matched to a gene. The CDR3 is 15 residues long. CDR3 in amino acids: CASSQDDRASRGYTF. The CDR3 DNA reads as TGTGCCAGCAGCCAGGACGACAGGGCGAGTAGGGGCTACACCTTC.

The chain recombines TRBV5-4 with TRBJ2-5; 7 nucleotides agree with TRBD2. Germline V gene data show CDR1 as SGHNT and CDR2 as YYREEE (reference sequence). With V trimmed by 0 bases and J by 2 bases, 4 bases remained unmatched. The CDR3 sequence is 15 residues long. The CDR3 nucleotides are TGTGCCAGCAGCTTGGATGCGGGGGTGCAAGAGACCCAGTACTTC. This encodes CASSLDAGVQETQYF.

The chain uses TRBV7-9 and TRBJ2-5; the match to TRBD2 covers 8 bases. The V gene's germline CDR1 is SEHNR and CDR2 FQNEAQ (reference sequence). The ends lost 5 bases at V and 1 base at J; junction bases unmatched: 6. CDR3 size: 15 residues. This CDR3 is CASSPGGTFQETQYF. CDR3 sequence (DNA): TGTGCCAGCAGCCCGGGAGGGACATTCCAAGAGACCCAGTACTTC. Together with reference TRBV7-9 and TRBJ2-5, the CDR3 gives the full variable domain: DTGVSQNPRHKITKRGQNVTFRCDPISEHNRLYWYRQTLGQGPEFLTYFQNEAQLEKSRLLSDRFSAERPKGSFSTLEIQRTEQGDSAMYLCASSPGGTFQETQYFGPGTRLLVL.